Given below is one T cell receptor (beta chain) in context. Its antigen is as yet unknown. The sample has other DNA sequences that encode this CDR3 too. This sample is part of a study of shared clonotypes between healthy human individuals. Study conclusions and caveats: Clonotypes shared by all four donors outscored non-shared clonotypes in generation probability.

Germline V gives CDR1 SQVTM, CDR2 ANQGSEA. V was pared by 0 bases and J by 5 bases, with 13 bases between. The CDR3 sequence is 14 residues long. Genomic DNA of each subset was evenly split across several immunoSEQ plates. Here immunoSEQ multiplex PCR was the method, and the copy in TCRdb shows in-frame clones only, minus some. This table has millions of clones, roughly 93% appearing once. The specimen was naive CD4+ T cells from PBMCs. Sample subset: CD45RA+ positively selected. The receptor was derived from a man between 18 and 29 years old in good health. Some clones in this sample may be carry-over from other donors' samples. The genes are TRBV29-1 and TRBJ2-5; TRBD1 or TRBD2 may be the D gene (5 bases each). CDR3 DNA sequence: TGCAGCGTTGAAGACCCGAGGGGCCGGGAGACCCAGTACTTC. This gives the protein CSVEDPRGRETQYF.